These T cell receptor beta chains were read from a single sample in a study of CD8 T cells in Susac syndrome. TCRdb processed the immunoSEQ multiplex PCR reads anew with MiXCR; each CDR3 protein has one entry. The table includes about 83,000 distinct CDR3 sequences, 96% detected once. The sequenced material came from CD8+ T cells from PBMCs. Receptors were obtained from a human donor with Susac syndrome. CDR3s include the opening cysteine and the closing phenylalanine or tryptophan. A D gene is named only where the DNA matches it firmly. The size of a clone is reported for some rows only, either as once, few or many, or as a class for expanded clones.

size | J | D | V | CDR3 | DNA
. | TRBJ2-5 | . | TRBV9 | CASSVGTNQETQYF | TGTGCCAGCAGCGTAGGGACCAACCAAGAGACCCAGTACTTC
. | TRBJ2-2 | . | TRBV5-1 | CASSFHLTPGTSNTGELFF | TGCGCCAGCAGCTTCCACCTGACACCCGGGACTTCGAACACCGGGGAGCTGTTTTTT
. | TRBJ2-5 | . | TRBV11-2 | CASSYTGRSLQETQYF | TGTGCCAGCAGCTATACAGGGAGGTCGCTCCAAGAGACCCAGTACTTC
. | TRBJ2-1 | . | TRBV14 | CASSQENREDEQFF | TGTGCCAGCAGCCAAGAGAACAGGGAGGATGAGCAGTTCTTC
. | TRBJ1-1 | . | TRBV3-1 | CASSQGVLGKGNTEAFF | TGTGCCAGCAGCCAAGGTGTTTTAGGGAAGGGGAACACTGAAGCTTTCTTT
. | TRBJ1-1 | . | TRBV20-1 | CSASLWGASDYTEAFF | TGCAGTGCTAGTCTGTGGGGGGCATCGGATTACACTGAAGCTTTCTTT
few | TRBJ1-1 | . | TRBV3-1 | CASSQEPMNTEAFF | TGTGCCAGCAGCCAGGAACCTATGAACACTGAAGCTTTCTTT
. | TRBJ2-4 | . | TRBV20-1 | CSASRPGRVKNIQYF | TGCAGTGCTAGTCGGCCCGGGCGAGTCAAAAACATTCAGTACTTC
. | TRBJ2-5 | . | TRBV9 | CASSVGDGPQETQYF | TGTGCCAGCAGCGTGGGGGACGGTCCCCAAGAGACCCAGTACTTC
once | TRBJ1-1 | . | TRBV20-1 | CSAQPDMNTEAFF | TGCAGTGCTCAGCCGGACATGAACACTGAAGCTTTCTTT
. | TRBJ2-3 | . | TRBV29-1 | CSVETGDYTDTQYF | TGCAGCGTTGAAACAGGGGACTACACAGATACGCAGTATTTT
. | TRBJ2-3 | . | TRBV29-1 | CSVEILDTQYF | TGCAGCGTTGAAATATTAGATACGCAGTATTTT
. | TRBJ2-1 | . | TRBV25-1 | CASSPSIYNEQFF | TGTGCCAGCAGTCCCAGTATCTACAATGAGCAGTTCTTC
. | TRBJ1-5 | . | TRBV2 | CASSEGTENQPQHF | TGTGCCAGCAGTGAAGGGACAGAGAATCAGCCCCAGCATTTT
. | TRBJ2-7 | . | TRBV4-2 | CASSPAGTDFYEQYF | TGTGCCAGCAGCCCGGCTGGGACTGACTTCTACGAGCAGTACTTC
. | TRBJ2-3 | TRBD1 | TRBV7-9 | CASSAADRGTADTQYF | TGTGCCAGCAGCGCCGCTGACAGGGGGACGGCAGATACGCAGTATTTT
. | TRBJ2-1 | . | TRBV9 | CASSVGDSGNEQFF | TGTGCCAGCAGCGTAGGCGATAGCGGTAATGAGCAGTTCTTC
once | TRBJ2-3 | . | TRBV15 | CATSRARQGTDTQYF | TGTGCCACCAGCAGAGCTAGGCAGGGCACAGATACGCAGTATTTT
. | TRBJ2-5 | . | TRBV7-3 | CASSLGRGWQETQYF | TGTGCCAGCAGCTTAGGAAGGGGTTGGCAAGAGACCCAGTACTTC
. | TRBJ1-1 | . | TRBV6-5 | CASSHGIDEAFF | TGTGCCAGCAGCCACGGGATCGATGAAGCTTTCTTT
. | TRBJ2-3 | TRBD1 | TRBV15 | CATGGTGRTDTQYF | TGTGCCACGGGCGGGACAGGGCGGACAGATACGCAGTATTTT
. | TRBJ2-1 | TRBD1 | TRBV4-2 | CASSQEAGQGNNEQFF | TGTGCCAGCAGCCAAGAAGCGGGACAGGGTAACAATGAGCAGTTCTTC
. | TRBJ2-5 | TRBD1 | TRBV11-2 | CASSWTGGLETQYF | TGTGCCAGCAGCTGGACAGGGGGCCTGGAGACCCAGTACTTC
. | TRBJ1-1 | . | TRBV10-3 | CAIGGSAEAFF | TGTGCCATAGGAGGGTCCGCTGAAGCTTTCTTT
. | TRBJ2-3 | TRBD1 | TRBV4-3 | CASSQGRVFGTDDTDTQYF | TGCGCCAGCAGCCAAGGGAGAGTCTTCGGGACAGACGACACAGATACGCAGTATTTT
. | TRBJ2-1 | . | TRBV28 | CASSFQGGSYNEQFF | TGTGCCAGCAGTTTTCAGGGGGGGTCCTACAATGAGCAGTTCTTC
. | TRBJ2-1 | TRBD1 | TRBV7-8 | CASSSGQGPSNEQFF | TGTGCCAGCAGCTCCGGACAGGGGCCGAGCAATGAGCAGTTCTTC
. | TRBJ2-7 | . | TRBV28 | CASSLIGDGYEQYF | TGTGCCAGCAGTTTAATAGGAGATGGCTACGAGCAGTACTTC
. | TRBJ2-2 | TRBD1 | TRBV2 | CASTWTGGTGELFF | TGTGCCAGCACCTGGACAGGGGGCACCGGGGAGCTGTTTTTT
. | TRBJ2-2 | TRBD1 | TRBV29-1 | CSVEDFTGGAGTGELFF | TGCAGCGTTGAAGACTTTACAGGGGGCGCGGGCACCGGGGAGCTGTTTTTT
. | TRBJ1-1 | . | TRBV29-1 | CSVGEGVSEAFF | TGCAGCGTTGGAGAGGGCGTATCTGAAGCTTTCTTT
. | TRBJ2-7 | . | TRBV24-1 | CATSAGNSYEQYF | TGTGCCACCAGTGCAGGGAACTCCTACGAGCAGTACTTC
. | TRBJ2-6 | . | TRBV11-2 | CASSLVPGRTSGANVLTF | TGTGCCAGCAGCTTAGTACCAGGCAGGACCTCTGGGGCCAACGTCCTGACTTTC
. | TRBJ1-1 | . | TRBV20-1 | CSAPKDTGRVHAFF | TGCAGTGCCCCAAAGGATACAGGGAGGGTGCATGCTTTCTTT
. | TRBJ1-2 | . | TRBV29-1 | CSVEVAGKGLYGYTF | TGCAGCGTTGAAGTGGCTGGAAAGGGACTCTATGGCTACACCTTC
. | TRBJ1-2 | . | TRBV19 | CASGDGPKYTF | TGTGCCAGCGGGGACGGTCCTAAGTACACCTTC
. | TRBJ2-7 | TRBD1 | TRBV2 | CASSLPGQGDSEQYF | TGTGCCAGCAGTCTGCCGGGACAGGGAGATTCCGAGCAGTACTTC
. | TRBJ2-7 | TRBD2 | TRBV5-1 | CASSLGTSGGDEQYF | TGCGCCAGCAGCTTGGGGACTAGCGGAGGGGACGAGCAGTACTTC
once | TRBJ2-1 | TRBD1 | TRBV7-3 | CASSLTGTGGRNEQFF | TGTGCCAGCAGCTTAACAGGGACAGGGGGGAGGAATGAGCAGTTCTTC
. | TRBJ1-3 | . | TRBV29-1 | CSVAGSGNTIYF | TGCAGCGTTGCAGGCTCTGGAAACACCATATATTTT
once | TRBJ1-2 | . | TRBV20-1 | CSARPQDVPVYGYTF | TGCAGTGCTAGACCCCAGGACGTGCCCGTCTATGGCTACACCTTC
few | TRBJ2-5 | . | TRBV29-1 | CSVIGTVGDPSTNQETQYF | TGCAGCGTTATCGGGACTGTCGGAGATCCTAGCACCAACCAAGAGACCCAGTACTTC
. | TRBJ1-5 | TRBD1 | TRBV20-1 | CSAGDRYSNQPQHF | TGCAGTGCCGGGGACAGATATAGCAATCAGCCCCAGCATTTT
. | TRBJ2-7 | . | TRBV21-1 | CASSKLPSRAGGYEQYF | TGTGCCAGCAGCAAATTACCCTCCAGGGCAGGGGGCTACGAGCAGTACTTC
. | TRBJ2-7 | . | TRBV29-1 | CSVRADSYEQYF | TGCAGCGTTAGGGCTGACAGCTACGAGCAGTACTTC
. | TRBJ2-1 | . | TRBV12-3/TRBV12-4 | CASSFSTRGNEQFF | TGTGCCAGCAGTTTTAGTACCCGGGGAAATGAGCAGTTCTTC
. | TRBJ2-7 | TRBD1 | TRBV6-6 | CASSYVTGGYEQYF | TGTGCCAGCAGTTATGTTACAGGGGGCTACGAGCAGTACTTC
. | TRBJ1-1 | . | TRBV28 | CASSLRVYGTEAFF | TGTGCCAGCAGCCTCAGGGTTTACGGAACTGAAGCTTTCTTT